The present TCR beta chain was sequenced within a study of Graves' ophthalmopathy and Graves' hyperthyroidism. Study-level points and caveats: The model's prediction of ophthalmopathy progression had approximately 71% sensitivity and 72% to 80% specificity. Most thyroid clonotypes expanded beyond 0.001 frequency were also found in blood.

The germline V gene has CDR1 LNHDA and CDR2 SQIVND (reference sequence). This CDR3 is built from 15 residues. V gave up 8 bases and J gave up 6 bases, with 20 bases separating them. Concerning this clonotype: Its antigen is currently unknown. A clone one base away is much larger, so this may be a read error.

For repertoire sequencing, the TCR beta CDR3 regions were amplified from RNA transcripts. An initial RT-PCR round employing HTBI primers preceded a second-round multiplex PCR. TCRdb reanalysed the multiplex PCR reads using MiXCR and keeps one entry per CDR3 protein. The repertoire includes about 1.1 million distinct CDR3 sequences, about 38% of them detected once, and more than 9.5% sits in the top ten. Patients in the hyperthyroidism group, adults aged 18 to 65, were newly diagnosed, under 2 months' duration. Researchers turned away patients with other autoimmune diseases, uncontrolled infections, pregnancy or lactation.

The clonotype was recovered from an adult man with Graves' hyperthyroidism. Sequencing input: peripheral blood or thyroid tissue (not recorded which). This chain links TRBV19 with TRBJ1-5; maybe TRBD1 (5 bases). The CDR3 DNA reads TGTGCCAGTGGTGGATTCGACGGGGCGCGTCAGCCCCAGCATTTT. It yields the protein CASGGFDGARQPQHF.